This entry lists 30 T cell receptor beta chains sequenced from one sample in a study of blood T cell repertoires in COVID-19. Using immunoSEQ multiplex PCR, the repertoire was profiled, and TCRdb retains in-frame clones only, with some absent. Here the sample spans over 250,000 clones, 80% to 85% being singletons. The specimen was PBMCs or T cells enriched from blood (not recorded which). These receptors all stem from a man aged 35 to 55 who had been exposed to COVID-19.

This clone was seen more than once but under ten times. The chain links TRBV19 to TRBJ2-7, with 12 bases matching TRBD2. V gave up 6 bases and J gave up 4 bases; unmatched junction bases: 4. CDR3 length equals 14 residues. The V gene's germline CDR1 is LNHDA and CDR2 SQIVND (reference sequence). This CDR3 is CASSKTSGGYEQYF. In DNA form, the CDR3 reads TGTGCCAGTAGCAAGACTAGCGGGGGTTACGAGCAGTACTTC.

This clone has a handful of counts. V is TRBV6-5 and J is TRBJ2-7; D may be TRBD2 (5 bases). Germline CDR1 reads MNHEY; CDR2 reads SVGAGI. This CDR3 has 14 residues. Trimming pared 5 bases from V and 0 bases from J, leaving 11 bases between. In DNA, the CDR3 is TGTGCCAGCAGTAGTCCCCGGGGCTCCTACGAGCAGTACTTC. This sequence encodes CASSSPRGSYEQYF.

The V gene is TRBV4-2, the J gene TRBJ2-2, with D maybe TRBD2 (6 bases). Germline V gene data show CDR1 as LGHNA and CDR2 as YNFKEQ. This CDR3 is built from 17 residues. Trimming took 0 bases from V and 4 from J, leaving 15 bases between them. CDR3 DNA sequence: TGTGCCAGCAGCCAAGAAGAATACGGCGGGGTCACCGGGGAGCTGTTTTTT. The encoded protein is CASSQEEYGGVTGELFF.

The chain couples TRBV15 to TRBJ2-7, with 9 nucleotides matching TRBD1. CDR1 and CDR2 (germline): LNHNV, YYDKDF (reference sequence). The CDR3 spans 15 residues. Germline trimming cut 3 bases from V and 3 bases from J; bases unmatched to any gene: 6. Here the CDR3 DNA reads TGTGCCACCAGCAGCCATTGGACAGGGGACTACGAGCAGTACTTC. The encoded protein is CATSSHWTGDYEQYF.

The chain uses TRBV25-1 and TRBJ2-5; D unclear. Germline-derived CDR1 and CDR2 are MGHDK and SYGVNS. The length of the CDR3 is 14 residues. Deletions cut 5 bases from V and 5 bases from J, with 15 bases between. DNA for the CDR3: TGTGCCAGCAGTCCCAGCCCCGCGGAGGAGACCCAGTACTTC. Translation: CASSPSPAEETQYF.

The chain uses TRBV5-1 and TRBJ2-7; D may be TRBD2 (6 bases). The germline V and J ends were trimmed by 4 bases and 8 bases, with 13 bases remaining between them. The CDR3 consists of 12 residues. Looked up from germline, CDR1 is SGHRS and CDR2 is YFSETQ. This CDR3 reads CASSAGLAKQYF. CDR3 sequence (DNA): TGCGCCAGCAGCGCGGGGCTAGCGAAGCAGTACTTC.

V and J are TRBV5-1 and TRBJ2-7; D is perhaps TRBD1 (5 bases). The germline V gene has CDR1 SGHRS and CDR2 YFSETQ. The CDR3 spans 15 residues. Trimming removed 2 bases at V and 2 bases at J, with 14 bases between. The CDR3 DNA is TGCGCCAGCAGCTTTGAAACAGGCACCACCTACGAGCAGTACTTC. The encoded protein is CASSFETGTTYEQYF.

The CDR3 sequence is CASSGLNSGNTIYF. The CDR3 DNA reads TGTGCCAGCAGTGGGCTAAACTCTGGAAACACCATATATTTT. The chain carries TRBV6-6 and TRBJ1-3; no clear D. V was clipped by 5 bases and J by 0 bases, with 8 bases between them. The CDR3 extends over 14 amino acids. CDR1 and CDR2 from the germline V gene are MNHNY and SVGAGI (reference sequence).

The chain combines TRBV7-3 with TRBJ2-7; TRBD2 aligns across 7 bases. There are 15 residues in the CDR3. V dropped 2 bases and J dropped 3; count of bases not matched to a gene: 7. Germline V CDR1 and CDR2: SGHTA, FQGTGA. The CDR3 bases are TGTGCCAGCAGCTTAGGGGCTAGCGGAAACTACGAGCAGTACTTC. It translates to CASSLGASGNYEQYF.

The chain recombines TRBV7-8 with TRBJ1-2; 8 positions agree with TRBD1. Germline CDR1 is SGHVS and CDR2 is FQNEAQ. This CDR3 contains 14 residues. The junction had 4 bases not matched to a gene; V was cut back by 5 bases and J by 2 bases. The CDR3 DNA reads TGTGCCAGCAGCCACCAGGGGGCCAACTATGGCTACACCTTC. Residues: CASSHQGANYGYTF.

This chain connects TRBV27 to TRBJ2-2; 7 bases fit TRBD1. J lost 5 bases, V lost 6 bases, and 12 bases had no gene match. The germline CDR1 and CDR2 sequences are MNHEY and SMNVEV (reference sequence). This CDR3 has 16 residues. The CDR3 nucleotides are TGTGCCAGCAGCGGGACAGTAGATTTTGGAACCGGGGAGCTGTTTTTT. Protein sequence: CASSGTVDFGTGELFF.

V gene TRBV2 combines with J gene TRBJ2-5; 7 bases are a match to TRBD1. Germline CDR1 and CDR2: SNHLY and FYNNEI. V lost 7 bases to trimming and J lost 5 bases; unmatched junction nucleotides: 7. There are 13 residues in the CDR3. CDR3 bases: TGTGCCAGCATCGACAGGGTGCGGGAGACCCAGTACTTC. Encoded protein: CASIDRVRETQYF.

The chain is built from TRBV19 and TRBJ1-5; TRBD1 matches 7 bases. CDR1 and CDR2 from the germline V gene are LNHDA and SQIVND (reference sequence). The trim removed 10 bases at V and 0 bases at J, leaving 18 bases unmatched. The CDR3 has 18 residues. The CDR3 protein is CAIDSGTDPPFSNQPQHF. The CDR3 region has the DNA TGTGCCATCGACTCCGGGACAGATCCACCCTTTAGCAATCAGCCCCAGCATTTT.

This CDR3 is CASSPGGGTEAFF. For the CDR3, the DNA is TGTGCCAGCAGCCCGGGGGGGGGCACTGAAGCTTTCTTT. This chain joins TRBV11-2 and TRBJ1-1, with D tentatively TRBD1 (5 bases). Germline V lookup: CDR1 SGHAT, CDR2 FQNNGV. V lost 5 bases and J lost 4, with 11 bases in between. This CDR3 region has 13 residues. Filled out from reference TRBV11-2 and TRBJ1-1, the complete variable domain reads EAGVAQSPRYKIIEKRQSVAFWCNPISGHATLYWYQQILGQGPKLLIQFQNNGVVDDSQLPKDRFSAERLKGVDSTLKIQPAKLEDSAVYLCASSPGGGTEAFFGQGTRLTVV.

The V and J genes are TRBV30 and TRBJ2-3; the D is unclear. Germline V gene sequence: CDR1 GTSNPN, CDR2 SVGIG (reference sequence). The V gene lost 7 bases and the J gene lost 6 bases, with 11 bases spanning the gap. The CDR3 is 11 amino acids. The CDR3 bases are TGTGCCTCCTTGGGCTGGGATACGCAGTATTTT. It specifies CASLGWDTQYF. Complete variable domain (other parts from reference TRBV30 and TRBJ2-3): SQTIHQWPATLVQPVGSPLSLECTVEGTSNPNLYWYRQAAGRGLQLLFYSVGIGQISSEVPQNLSASRPQDRQFILSSKKLLLSDSGFYLCASLGWDTQYFGPGTRLTVL.

V usage is TRBV5-1 and J usage is TRBJ2-2; 7 nucleotides align to TRBD1. The J segment lost 6 bases and the V segment lost 7 bases, leaving 6 bases of the junction unmatched. Germline V gene lookup returns CDR1 SGHRS and CDR2 YFSETQ. The CDR3 length is 13 residues. This CDR3 is CASGRTGPGELFF. The CDR3 DNA is TGCGCCAGCGGACGGACAGGTCCCGGGGAGCTGTTTTTT.

This CDR3 reads CASSYQPVSEAFF. In nucleotides, the CDR3 is TGTGCCAGCAGTTATCAACCAGTCTCTGAAGCTTTCTTT. The chain carries TRBV12-3 or TRBV12-4 and TRBJ1-1; no clear D. The CDR3 spans 13 residues. Trimming cost V 4 bases and J 6 bases, with 12 bases left between them.

The chain has TRBV25-1 and TRBJ2-7; 13 positions match TRBD2. The junction had 3 bases not matched to a gene; V was cut back by 3 bases and J by 4 bases. Germline V gives CDR1 MGHDK, CDR2 SYGVNS. This CDR3 is built from 15 residues. CDR3 DNA sequence: TGTGCCAGCAGTGAGGGACTAGCGGGACCTTACGAGCAGTACTTC. Encoded protein: CASSEGLAGPYEQYF.

The V call is TRBV18, the J call TRBJ1-3; TRBD1 agrees at 7 bases. CDR3 length: 14 amino acids. Germline-derived CDR1 and CDR2 are KGHSH and LQKENI. Trimming took 2 bases from V and 2 from J; bases not matched to a gene: 0. As DNA, the CDR3 is TGTGCCAGCTCACCAGACAGGGCTGGAAACACCATATATTTT. Residues: CASSPDRAGNTIYF.

This CDR3 is CASRGGPTYEQYF. CDR3 DNA: TGTGCCAGCAGGGGAGGTCCCACCTACGAGCAGTACTTC. The chain has TRBV6-5 and TRBJ2-7; perhaps TRBD2 as D (6 bases). V was shortened by 6 bases and J by 2 bases, with 11 bases between the two germline ends. Germline V lookup: CDR1 MNHEY, CDR2 SVGAGI. The CDR3 loop spans 13 amino acids.

This clone was found many times. The chain links TRBV5-4 to TRBJ1-6; TRBD1 might be the D (6 bases). Germline V gene lookup returns CDR1 SGHNT and CDR2 YYREEE (reference sequence). Trimming left V 2 bases short and J 7 bases short, with 7 bases between. The CDR3 loop spans 13 amino acids. The CDR3 here is CASSLQGNSPLHF. Here the CDR3 DNA reads TGTGCCAGCAGCTTACAGGGAAATTCACCCCTCCACTTT.

This clone was counted ten times or more. The CDR3 loop is CASSRSRDSNYEQYF. The CDR3 bases are TGTGCCAGCTCACGAAGTCGGGACAGCAACTACGAGCAGTACTTC. This chain uses TRBV18 with TRBJ2-7, with TRBD1 matching over 7 bases. CDR1 and CDR2 from the germline V gene are KGHSH and LQKENI. The CDR3 has 15 residues. With 4 bases clipped from V and 3 bases from J, the junction kept 9 bases outside the gene matches.

This chain uses TRBV24-1 with TRBJ1-1; 7 bases align to TRBD1. Per the germline V gene, CDR1 is KGHDR and CDR2 is SFDVKD. This CDR3 contains 14 residues. The J segment lost 1 base and the V segment lost 3 bases, leaving 1 base of the junction unmatched. The CDR3 loop is CATSDGDRNTEAFF. The CDR3 DNA sequence: TGTGCCACCAGTGATGGGGACAGGAACACTGAAGCTTTCTTT.

The chain is built from TRBV18 and TRBJ2-1, with TRBD2 matching over 13 bases. V was clipped by 5 bases and J by 5 bases; unmatched bases: 3. Germline CDR1 reads KGHSH; CDR2 reads LQKENI. The CDR3 sequence is 15 residues long. The CDR3 reads CASSRLAGGDNEQFF. The CDR3 DNA is TGTGCCAGCTCAAGACTAGCGGGAGGTGACAATGAGCAGTTCTTC.

This sequence joins TRBV12-3 or TRBV12-4 and TRBJ2-5; the D gene is possibly TRBD2 (6 bases). The CDR3 consists of 13 residues. V was trimmed by 1 base and J by 9 bases, leaving 12 bases between them. The CDR3 loop reads CASSLGGGASQYF. The CDR3 DNA sequence: TGTGCCAGCAGTTTAGGCGGCGGGGCGTCCCAGTACTTC.

This chain uses TRBV19 with TRBJ2-7; no definite D call. Germline lookup yields CDR1 LNHDA and CDR2 SQIVND (reference sequence). The CDR3 contains 14 residues. V was cut by 3 bases and J by 1 base, with 10 bases left in between. CDR3 DNA sequence: TGTGCCAGTAGTATGCAGGCAGGATCCTACGAGCAGTACTTC. Protein: CASSMQAGSYEQYF.

This chain joins TRBV27 and TRBJ2-1, with 12 bases identical to TRBD2. The CDR3 has 15 residues. Germline lookup yields CDR1 MNHEY and CDR2 SMNVEV (reference sequence). V shed 4 bases and J 8 bases; nucleotides not matched to a gene: 6. CDR3: CASSSGTSGRYEQFF. Written as DNA, the CDR3 is TGTGCCAGCAGTTCCGGGACTAGCGGGCGCTATGAGCAGTTCTTC.

The chain couples TRBV7-3 to TRBJ2-1; the match to TRBD2 covers 8 bases. The ends lost 4 bases at V and 3 bases at J; junction bases unmatched: 14. Germline lookup yields CDR1 SGHTA and CDR2 FQGTGA. The CDR3 spans 18 residues. The CDR3 region is CASSSPGGEGTYYNEQFF. Here the CDR3 DNA reads TGTGCCAGCAGCTCGCCCGGGGGGGAAGGGACCTACTACAATGAGCAGTTCTTC.

The chain recombines TRBV18 with TRBJ2-7; D uncertain. Germline V gene lookup returns CDR1 KGHSH and CDR2 LQKENI. Trimming took 3 bases from V and 2 from J, leaving 8 bases between them. This CDR3 is built from 13 residues. In nucleotides, the CDR3 is TGTGCCAGCTCACCTGAGAGTCCCTACGAGCAGTACTTC. Translating it yields CASSPESPYEQYF. Full variable domain (rest looked up from reference TRBV18 and TRBJ2-7): NAGVMQNPRHLVRRRGQEARLRCSPMKGHSHVYWYRQLPEEGLKFMVYLQKENIIDESGMPKERFSAEFPKEGPSILRIQQVVRGDSAAYFCASSPESPYEQYFGPGTRLTVT.

The chain has TRBV7-8 and TRBJ2-3, with 10 bases identical to TRBD2. V was pared by 5 bases and J by 3 bases, with 8 bases of the junction left unmatched. Germline V gene data show CDR1 as SGHVS and CDR2 as FQNEAQ. The CDR3 totals 16 residues. For the CDR3, the DNA is TGTGCCAGCAGCAACTTACAGCGGGAGGGAACAGATACGCAGTATTTT. Translating it yields CASSNLQREGTDTQYF.